A single sample gave rise to the 31 T cell receptor beta chains below, sequenced in a study of GPR56 and killer-like receptors on CD4 memory cells. Reanalyzing the reads, TCRdb keeps one entry per CDR3 protein, without DNA. The sample is made up of 2,500 to 3,000 distinct CDR3 sequences, and the top ten hold roughly 3.2% of it. FACS enrichment separated five CD4+ populations based on killer cell lectin-like receptor and GPR56 expression. The specimen was memory CD4+ T cells from blood. The receptors originated from a human donor in good health.

The chain links TRBV12-3 or TRBV12-4 to TRBJ1-4. The CDR3 is made up of 14 amino acids. The CDR3 sequence is CASSLLGLDEKLFF.

V gene TRBV20-1 combines with J gene TRBJ2-1. Looked up from germline, CDR1 is DFQATT and CDR2 is SNEGSKA (reference sequence). The CDR3 totals 13 residues. The chain's CDR3 is CSARDQRLYEQFF.

The V call is TRBV7-9, the J call TRBJ2-3; checking the TCRdb D call of TRBD1 is not possible without DNA. The V gene's germline CDR1 is SEHNR and CDR2 FQNEAQ (reference sequence). This CDR3 region has 14 residues. The CDR3 sequence: CASSLEGVTDTQYF. Variable domain in full (rest from reference TRBV7-9 and TRBJ2-3): DTGVSQNPRHKITKRGQNVTFRCDPISEHNRLYWYRQTLGQGPEFLTYFQNEAQLEKSRLLSDRFSAERPKGSFSTLEIQRTEQGDSAMYLCASSLEGVTDTQYFGPGTRLTVL.

This clonotype shows up as medium-sized by frequency. This chain uses TRBV13 with TRBJ1-2; as DNA is missing, the TRBD1 call by TCRdb cannot be tested. The germline V gene encodes CDR1 PRHDT and CDR2 FYEKMQ (reference sequence). This CDR3 region has 15 residues. CDR3 loop: CASSPRDIRGYGYTF.

The chain links TRBV28 to TRBJ1-6. The CDR3 contains 15 residues. In germline, CDR1 is MDHEN, CDR2 SYDVKM. This chain's CDR3 is CASYPDGTENSPLHF.

This clonotype is deemed medium-sized by its frequency. This sequence joins TRBV11-2 and TRBJ1-2. This CDR3 spans 14 amino acids. Germline values: CDR1 SGHAT, CDR2 FQNNGV. This chain's CDR3 is CASSLAGSNYGYTF. Using reference TRBV11-2 and TRBJ1-2 for the parts outside the CDR3, the full variable domain is EAGVAQSPRYKIIEKRQSVAFWCNPISGHATLYWYQQILGQGPKLLIQFQNNGVVDDSQLPKDRFSAERLKGVDSTLKIQPAKLEDSAVYLCASSLAGSNYGYTFGSGTRLTVV.

Measured by frequency, this clonotype is medium-sized. This CDR3 is CASSFTGQESYHGYTF. The V gene is TRBV6-5, the J gene TRBJ1-2; as DNA is missing, the TRBD1 call by TCRdb cannot be tested. Germline CDR1 is MNHEY and CDR2 is SVGAGI. This CDR3 region has 16 residues.

This clonotype is called medium-sized based on its frequency. The chain couples TRBV18 to TRBJ2-5; TCRdb calls TRBD1, which cannot be checked without DNA. CDR1 is KGHSH, CDR2 LQKENI, per germline. The CDR3 loop spans 14 amino acids. The CDR3 reads CASSPQTGGETQYF. Complete variable domain (other parts from reference TRBV18 and TRBJ2-5): NAGVMQNPRHLVRRRGQEARLRCSPMKGHSHVYWYRQLPEEGLKFMVYLQKENIIDESGMPKERFSAEFPKEGPSILRIQQVVRGDSAAYFCASSPQTGGETQYFGPGTRLLVL.

This clonotype registers large by frequency. This chain links TRBV7-2 with TRBJ2-3; absent DNA, TCRdb's TRBD1 call cannot be checked. Germline V gene sequence: CDR1 SGHTA, CDR2 FQGNSA. CDR3 length equals 16 residues. CDR3 residues: CASSMAGTVFTDTQYF.

In terms of frequency, this clonotype is medium-sized. The chain couples TRBV11-3 to TRBJ1-2; TCRdb selects TRBD1, and the lack of DNA leaves this call unchecked. In germline, CDR1 is SGHNT, CDR2 YENEEA. This CDR3 spans 12 amino acids. The CDR3 is CASSLGGNGYTF. The variable domain in full, completed from reference TRBV11-3 and TRBJ1-2, reads EAGVVQSPRYKIIEKKQPVAFWCNPISGHNTLYWYLQNLGQGPELLIRYENEEAVDDSQLPKDRFSAERLKGVDSTLKIQPAELGDSAVYLCASSLGGNGYTFGSGTRLTVV.

This clonotype ranks as medium-sized in terms of frequency. This chain's CDR3 is CATSRGAGNTIYF. The rearrangement uses TRBV15 and TRBJ1-3; checking the TCRdb D call of TRBD1 is not possible without DNA. CDR3 length: 13 amino acids. Germline V gene lookup returns CDR1 LNHNV and CDR2 YYDKDF (reference sequence).

The chain has TRBV18 and TRBJ2-5; TCRdb selects TRBD1, and the lack of DNA leaves this call unchecked. The germline gives CDR1 KGHSH, CDR2 LQKENI. The CDR3 length is 14 residues. The CDR3 loop reads CASSPWAGEETQYF.

This clonotype is medium-sized (0.01 to 0.1%) by frequency. The chain couples TRBV12-3 or TRBV12-4 to TRBJ2-1; there is no DNA to check the TCRdb D call of TRBD1. The CDR3 has 13 amino acids. The CDR3 sequence is CASSAGTGLFKFF.

This clonotype registers medium-sized by frequency. This chain connects TRBV7-9 to TRBJ2-5; TCRdb's D gene call, TRBD1, goes unchecked for lack of DNA. CDR1 is SEHNR and CDR2 is FQNEAQ in the germline V gene (reference sequence). The CDR3 is 13 residues long. The CDR3 spells CASTPVGGETQYF.

The chain combines TRBV4-2 with TRBJ2-3; TCRdb selects TRBD1, and the lack of DNA leaves this call unchecked. The germline CDR1 and CDR2 sequences are LGHNA and YNFKEQ. The CDR3 has 16 amino acids. The CDR3 loop reads CASSQDMAGETDTQYF.

J is TRBJ2-7 and V is TRBV19; without DNA, the TCRdb call of TRBD1 cannot be checked. Germline lookup yields CDR1 LNHDA and CDR2 SQIVND (reference sequence). The CDR3 contains 18 residues. CDR3 loop: CASSIAAGLGDSLYEQYF.

The chain links TRBV20-1 to TRBJ2-3; TCRdb selects TRBD1, and the lack of DNA leaves this call unchecked. Germline V gene data show CDR1 as DFQATT and CDR2 as SNEGSKA (reference sequence). CDR3 length equals 13 residues. The CDR3 sequence: CSAGGPPRDTQYF.

Judged by frequency, this clonotype is medium-sized (0.01 to 0.1%). The chain has TRBV6-6 and TRBJ2-2; as DNA is missing, the TRBD1 call by TCRdb cannot be tested. This CDR3 is built from 17 residues. CDR1 and CDR2 from the germline V gene are MNHNY and SVGAGI (reference sequence). The CDR3 is CASSHLDRGLLTGELFF.

Its frequency marks this clonotype as medium-sized (0.01 to 0.1%). The chain has TRBV18 and TRBJ2-1; TCRdb names TRBD2, which stays unverified in the absence of DNA. Germline loops: CDR1 KGHSH, CDR2 LQKENI. The CDR3 sequence is 15 residues long. The CDR3 is CASSPSGGALDEQFF.

Judged by frequency, this clonotype is medium-sized. V gene TRBV27 combines with J gene TRBJ2-1; TCRdb calls TRBD2, which cannot be checked without DNA. There are 17 residues in the CDR3. CDR1 is MNHEY and CDR2 is SMNVEV in the germline V gene (reference sequence). The CDR3 loop reads CASSRWGLPRRVDEQFF.

V and J are TRBV9 and TRBJ2-1; TCRdb designates TRBD1, a call that cannot be tested without DNA. The germline gives CDR1 SGDLS, CDR2 YYNGEE. The CDR3 has 14 residues. The CDR3 sequence is CASSVAGGRGEQFF.

This CDR3 reads CASTISSYNEQFF. The chain is built from TRBV12-3 or TRBV12-4 and TRBJ2-1. The CDR3 is 13 residues long.

According to its frequency, this clonotype is medium-sized. This chain connects TRBV19 to TRBJ2-2. Germline loops: CDR1 LNHDA, CDR2 SQIVND (reference sequence). The CDR3 has 14 residues. This chain's CDR3 is CASSMGTANGELFF.

The CDR3 loop reads CASSLGTETYEQYF. The chain joins TRBV11-3 to TRBJ2-7. The CDR3 is made up of 14 amino acids. Germline CDR1 reads SGHNT; CDR2 reads YENEEA.

V gene TRBV20-1 combines with J gene TRBJ1-1. Germline-derived CDR1 and CDR2 are DFQATT and SNEGSKA (reference sequence). The CDR3 totals 13 residues. The CDR3 loop reads CSADPGRALEAFF.

The chain employs TRBV7-9 and TRBJ2-3; no DNA is available, so the TRBD2 call from TCRdb remains unchecked. The V gene's germline CDR1 is SEHNR and CDR2 FQNEAQ (reference sequence). CDR3 length equals 15 residues. The CDR3 is CASSLGTGTSDPQYF.

The chain recombines TRBV20-1 with TRBJ2-7; checking the TCRdb D call of TRBD1 is not possible without DNA. This CDR3 spans 16 amino acids. CDR1 DFQATT and CDR2 SNEGSKA come from the germline V gene (reference sequence). CDR3 region: CSASHPRGLPPYEQYF.

This chain connects TRBV7-9 to TRBJ2-7; TCRdb picks TRBD1, but there is no DNA to check that call. CDR1 SEHNR and CDR2 FQNEAQ come from the germline V gene (reference sequence). This CDR3 region has 14 residues. The CDR3 reads CASSLVYTGAVQYF. The whole variable domain, filled in from reference TRBV7-9 and TRBJ2-7, reads DTGVSQNPRHKITKRGQNVTFRCDPISEHNRLYWYRQTLGQGPEFLTYFQNEAQLEKSRLLSDRFSAERPKGSFSTLEIQRTEQGDSAMYLCASSLVYTGAVQYFGPGTRLTVT.

This clonotype is deemed large by its frequency. V and J are TRBV6-6 and TRBJ1-2; TCRdb lists TRBD1, though no DNA is available to test this call. The CDR3 runs to 14 residues. From germline, CDR1 is MNHNY and CDR2 SVGAGI (reference sequence). CDR3 sequence reads: CASSYSAGARGYTF.

The V call is TRBV20-1, the J call TRBJ2-5; TCRdb gives TRBD1 as the D gene, but with no DNA this cannot be confirmed. The length of the CDR3 is 15 residues. Germline values: CDR1 DFQATT, CDR2 SNEGSKA (reference sequence). CDR3 region: CSARPDPGGQETQYF.

This chain uses TRBV7-9 with TRBJ2-7. The germline V gene has CDR1 SEHNR and CDR2 FQNEAQ (reference sequence). The CDR3 extends over 13 amino acids. This chain's CDR3 is CASSLSGLYEQYF.